A selection of T cell receptor beta chains follows, all from one sample in a study of T cell responses to AZD1222 COVID-19 vaccine. Profiled with immunoSEQ multiplex PCR; TCRdb holds only in-frame clones, not every one. The table has about 100,000 clones, just under 90% seen once; the top ten hold around 15%. The sample in question was peripheral blood, obtained on day 0 of AZD1222 vaccination. Receptors originate from an adult in good health. The CDR3 runs from the conserved cysteine through the conserved F or W. D genes are given only for firm matches. Clone size is stated in some rows and not others, as once, few, many or a class when expanded.

size,J,D,V,DNA,CDR3
few,TRBJ1-5,.,TRBV2,TGTGCCAGCAGTGAGAAGGGTAGAGGACCCCAGCATTTT,CASSEKGRGPQHF
few,TRBJ2-7,.,TRBV7-9,TGTGCCAGCAGCTTAATAGGGGGGGACAGCCTCTACGAGCAGTACTTC,CASSLIGGDSLYEQYF
.,TRBJ1-3,.,TRBV7-9,TGTGCCAGCAGCTTCGAGGGAGGGAAAGGAAACACCATATATTTT,CASSFEGGKGNTIYF
.,TRBJ1-5,.,TRBV2,TGTGCCAGCAACCGACAGAATCAGCCCCAGCATTTT,CASNRQNQPQHF
.,TRBJ1-6,TRBD1,TRBV9,TGTGCCAGCAGCGTAGACAGGGGCTTTAATTCACCCCTCCACTTT,CASSVDRGFNSPLHF
few,TRBJ1-2,.,TRBV15,TGTGCCACCAGGTTCGGGGGGGACCCCTATGGCTACACCTTC,CATRFGGDPYGYTF
.,TRBJ2-7,TRBD1,TRBV18,TGTGCCAGCTCACCGACAGGGACAGGGGGAGGGGAGCAGTACTTC,CASSPTGTGGGEQYF
few,TRBJ2-2,.,TRBV6-1,TGTGCCAGCAGTGAAGCAGGGGACACCGGGGAGCTGTTTTTT,CASSEAGDTGELFF
.,TRBJ1-1,TRBD1,TRBV5-1,TGCGCCAGCAGCTTGACCACAGGGGGCACTGAAGCTTTCTTT,CASSLTTGGTEAFF
.,TRBJ1-1,.,TRBV7-9,TGTGCCAGCAGCCGAGGGACCGAGAACACTGAAGCTTTCTTT,CASSRGTENTEAFF
.,TRBJ1-1,.,TRBV18,TGTGCCAGCTCACTAGGACGGAACACTGAAGCTTTCTTT,CASSLGRNTEAFF
.,TRBJ1-5,TRBD1,TRBV5-5,TGTGCCAGCAGCTCGGACAGGGTCCATCAGCCCCAGCATTTT,CASSSDRVHQPQHF
.,TRBJ1-5,.,TRBV7-9,TGTGCCAGCAGCATCGGGGGGCCCCAGCATTTT,CASSIGGPQHF
.,TRBJ1-2,.,TRBV19,TGTGCCAGTAGGACTATACAGGCGCCCGATAACTATGGCTACACCTTC,CASRTIQAPDNYGYTF
.,TRBJ2-3,.,TRBV15,TGTGCCACCAGCAGAAGAACTTTACTCGCAGATACGCAGTATTTT,CATSRRTLLADTQYF
.,TRBJ1-1,.,TRBV6-2/TRBV6-3,TGTGCCAGCAGTTATGGGCAGCTTGAAGCTTTCTTT,CASSYGQLEAFF
few,TRBJ2-5,.,TRBV5-5,TGTGCCAGCAGCTTGGCCGTCCAAGAGACCCAGTACTTC,CASSLAVQETQYF
.,TRBJ2-3,TRBD2,TRBV9,TGTGCCAGCAGCCCCGGACTAGCGGGAGGCGGGGGAGATACGCAGTATTTT,CASSPGLAGGGGDTQYF
.,TRBJ2-7,.,TRBV5-1,TGCGCCAGCAGCTTGTCGGGATCAGCCTACGAGCAGTACTTC,CASSLSGSAYEQYF
.,TRBJ2-1,TRBD2,TRBV29-1,TGCAGCGTTGAAGATGTAGCGGGAGGGGGGAATGAGCAGTTCTTC,CSVEDVAGGGNEQFF
.,TRBJ2-3,.,TRBV5-5,TGTGCCAGCAGCTTTTTGTGGGCTTCGGATACGCAGTATTTT,CASSFLWASDTQYF
.,TRBJ1-1,.,TRBV5-1,TGCGCCAGCAGCTCCGGGGACACTGAAGCTTTCTTT,CASSSGDTEAFF
.,TRBJ1-2,.,TRBV7-8,TGTGCCAGCAGCTTAGCAGGCGGAAGTGGCTACACCTTC,CASSLAGGSGYTF
.,TRBJ2-5,.,TRBV18,TGTGCCAGCTCACCACGTGCGTACCAAGAGACCCAGTACTTC,CASSPRAYQETQYF
.,TRBJ1-2,.,TRBV11-2,TGTGCCAGCAGCAGGTACGCGGGCGGCTACACCTTC,CASSRYAGGYTF
.,TRBJ2-7,.,TRBV6-7,TGTGCCCGCCTACCCCCCGTTGGGCGGACCAACTACGAGCAGTACTTC,CARLPPVGRTNYEQYF
.,TRBJ2-1,TRBD2,TRBV5-4,TGTGCCAGCAGCCCGCCGGGACTAGCGGGAGGGGCTAAGTACAATGAGCAGTTCTTC,CASSPPGLAGGAKYNEQFF
once,TRBJ1-3,.,TRBV19,TGTGCCAGTAGCCCAGTTCTGACTATTGGAAACACCATATATTTT,CASSPVLTIGNTIYF
few,TRBJ2-1,TRBD2,TRBV11-3,TGTGCCAGCAGCCCGACTAGCCCGGGCGAGCAGTTCTTC,CASSPTSPGEQFF
.,TRBJ1-2,.,TRBV3-1/TRBV3-2,TGTGCCAGCAGCCAAGGATCTGGGATAGCTGGCTACACCTTC,CASSQGSGIAGYTF
.,TRBJ2-7,TRBD2,TRBV6-2/TRBV6-3,TGTGCCAGCAGTCAAGGACTAGCGGGAGTGGTGTACTTC,CASSQGLAGVVYF
once,TRBJ1-2,TRBD1,TRBV3-1/TRBV3-2,TGTGCCAGCAGCCCGCGGGACAGGGTGACCTACTATGGCTACACCTTC,CASSPRDRVTYYGYTF
.,TRBJ1-2,.,TRBV5-4,TGTGCCAGCAGCGACAGCAGATATGGCTACACCTTC,CASSDSRYGYTF
.,TRBJ1-1,.,TRBV20-1,TGCAGTGCCCCTCGTGAGGCTGAAGCTTTCTTT,CSAPREAEAFF
once,TRBJ2-7,TRBD2,TRBV7-9,TGTGCCAGCAGCTATGCGGGGGGTCTGTACGGTTACGAGCAGTACTTC,CASSYAGGLYGYEQYF
.,TRBJ1-6,.,TRBV2,TGTGCCAGCCTGTGGGATCCTAATTCACCCCTCCACTTT,CASLWDPNSPLHF
few,TRBJ2-2,.,TRBV2,TGTGCCAGCAGACCCAGGAGAGACACCGGGGAGCTGTTTTTT,CASRPRRDTGELFF
once,TRBJ2-1,.,TRBV14,TGTGCCAGCAGCCAAGGAGAGATAAGGGTTCGATTCTCCTACAATGAGCAGTTCTTC,CASSQGEIRVRFSYNEQFF
.,TRBJ2-5,TRBD2,TRBV7-8,TGTGCCAGCAGCTCAGAACGGGGGGGCCGGGAGACCCAGTACTTC,CASSSERGGRETQYF
.,TRBJ2-7,.,TRBV7-2,TGTGCCAGCAGCTTAGAGGTTAGCGCCTCCTACGAGCAGTACTTC,CASSLEVSASYEQYF
.,TRBJ1-2,TRBD1,TRBV5-5,TGTGCCAGCAGCCCCGGGACAGGGGCCTTAGGGTATGGCTACACCTTC,CASSPGTGALGYGYTF
.,TRBJ1-2,.,TRBV9,TGTGCCAGCAGTGTCCAGGGAGGGGGTGACTATGGCTACACCTTC,CASSVQGGGDYGYTF
few,TRBJ1-2,TRBD1,TRBV18,TGTGCCAGCTCGCCACGGGACAGCTATGGCTACACCTTC,CASSPRDSYGYTF
.,TRBJ1-5,TRBD1,TRBV7-3,TGTGCCAGCAGCTTACGGGGGACAGGGAAGTTGACGAATCAGCCCCAGCATTTT,CASSLRGTGKLTNQPQHF